The text below deals with one T cell receptor beta chain. This entry belongs to a study of early T cells in non-severe SARS-CoV-2 infection. The CDR3 covers 15 residues. Trimming stripped 2 bases from V and 3 bases from J, with 12 bases between. The germline V gene has CDR1 SGHVS and CDR2 FQNEAQ. cDNA molecules, individually, were tagged with unique molecular identifiers. TCRdb ran MiXCR on the 5' RACE reads and lists one entry per CDR3 protein. The data hold about 39,000 distinct CDR3 sequences, with nearly 7.5% observed a single time. The receptor's source is an adult who was a healthcare worker with PCR-confirmed SARS-CoV-2 infection or an uninfected control (not recorded which). Sequencing used whole blood. This chain joins TRBV7-8 and TRBJ2-3; D uncertain. Here the CDR3 DNA reads TGTGCCAGCAGCTTAAGACCGGAAAGAACAGATACGCAGTATTTT. The encoded protein is CASSLRPERTDTQYF.